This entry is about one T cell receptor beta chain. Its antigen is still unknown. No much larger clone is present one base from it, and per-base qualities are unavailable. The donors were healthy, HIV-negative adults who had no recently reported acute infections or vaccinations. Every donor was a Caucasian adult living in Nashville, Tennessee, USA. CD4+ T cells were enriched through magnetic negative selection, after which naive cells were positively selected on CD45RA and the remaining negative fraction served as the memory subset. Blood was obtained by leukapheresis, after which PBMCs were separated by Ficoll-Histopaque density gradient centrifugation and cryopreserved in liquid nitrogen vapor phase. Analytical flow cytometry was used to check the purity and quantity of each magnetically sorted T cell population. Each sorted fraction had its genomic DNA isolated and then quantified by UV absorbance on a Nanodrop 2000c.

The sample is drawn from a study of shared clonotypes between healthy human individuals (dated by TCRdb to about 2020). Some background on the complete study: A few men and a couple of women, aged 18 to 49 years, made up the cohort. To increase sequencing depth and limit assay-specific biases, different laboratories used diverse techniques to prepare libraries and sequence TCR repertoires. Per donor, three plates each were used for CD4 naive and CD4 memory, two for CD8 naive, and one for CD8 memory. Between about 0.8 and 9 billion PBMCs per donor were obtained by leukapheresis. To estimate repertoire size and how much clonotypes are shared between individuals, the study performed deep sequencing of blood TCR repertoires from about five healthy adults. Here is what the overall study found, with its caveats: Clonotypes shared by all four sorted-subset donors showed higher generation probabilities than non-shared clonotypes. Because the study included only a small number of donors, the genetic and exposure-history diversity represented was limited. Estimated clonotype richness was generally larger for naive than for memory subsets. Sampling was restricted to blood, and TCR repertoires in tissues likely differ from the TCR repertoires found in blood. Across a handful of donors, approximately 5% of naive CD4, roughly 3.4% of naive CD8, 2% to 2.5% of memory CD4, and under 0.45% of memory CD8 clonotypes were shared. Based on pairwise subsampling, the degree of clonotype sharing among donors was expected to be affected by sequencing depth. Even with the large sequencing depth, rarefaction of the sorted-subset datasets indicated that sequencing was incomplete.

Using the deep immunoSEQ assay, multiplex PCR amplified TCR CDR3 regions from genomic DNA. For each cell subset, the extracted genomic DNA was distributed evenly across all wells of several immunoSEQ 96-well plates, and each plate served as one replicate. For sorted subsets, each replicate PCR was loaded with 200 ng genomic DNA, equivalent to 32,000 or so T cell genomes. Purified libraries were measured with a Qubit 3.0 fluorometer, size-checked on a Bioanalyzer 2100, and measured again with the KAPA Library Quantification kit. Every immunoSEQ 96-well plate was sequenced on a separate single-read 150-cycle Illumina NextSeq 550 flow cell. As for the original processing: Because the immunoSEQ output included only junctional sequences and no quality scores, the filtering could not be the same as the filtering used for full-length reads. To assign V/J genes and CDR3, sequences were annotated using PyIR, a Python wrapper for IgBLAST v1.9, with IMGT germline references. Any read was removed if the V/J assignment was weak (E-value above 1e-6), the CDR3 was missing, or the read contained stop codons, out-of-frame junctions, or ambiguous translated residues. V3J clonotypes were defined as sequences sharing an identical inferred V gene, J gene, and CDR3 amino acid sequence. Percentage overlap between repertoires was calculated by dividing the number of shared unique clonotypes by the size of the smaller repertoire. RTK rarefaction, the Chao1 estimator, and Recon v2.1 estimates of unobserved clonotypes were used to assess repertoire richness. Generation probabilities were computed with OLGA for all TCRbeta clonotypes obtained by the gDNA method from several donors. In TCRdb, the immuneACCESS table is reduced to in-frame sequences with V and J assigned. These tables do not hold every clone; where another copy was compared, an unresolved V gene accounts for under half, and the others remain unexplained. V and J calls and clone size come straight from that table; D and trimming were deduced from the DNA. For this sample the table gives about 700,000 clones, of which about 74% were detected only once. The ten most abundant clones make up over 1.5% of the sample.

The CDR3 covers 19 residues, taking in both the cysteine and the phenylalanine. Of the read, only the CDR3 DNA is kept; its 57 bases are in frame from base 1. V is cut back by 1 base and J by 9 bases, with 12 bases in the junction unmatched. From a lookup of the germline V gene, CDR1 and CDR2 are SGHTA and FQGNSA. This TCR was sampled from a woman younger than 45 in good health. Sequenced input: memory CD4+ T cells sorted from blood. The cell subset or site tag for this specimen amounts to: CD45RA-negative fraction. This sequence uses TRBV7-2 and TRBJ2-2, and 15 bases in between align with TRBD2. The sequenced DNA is TGTGCCAGCAGCTTAGAATCGGGGACTAGCGGGAGGCCCTATAGGGAGCTGTTTTTT. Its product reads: CASSLESGTSGRPYRELFF. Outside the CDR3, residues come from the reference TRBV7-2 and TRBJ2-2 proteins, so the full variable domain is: GAGVSQSPSNKVTEKGKDVELRCDPISGHTALYWYRQSLGQGLEFLIYFQGNSAPDKSGLPSDRFSAERTGGSVSTLTIQRTQQEDSAVYLCASSLESGTSGRPYRELFFGEGSRLTVL.